This T cell receptor (beta chain) is from a study of technical replicates of blood from a few donors. Using immunoSEQ multiplex PCR, the repertoire was profiled, and TCRdb retains in-frame clones only, with some absent. This sample yields 80,000 or so clones, of which roughly four fifths are seen a single time; 3% to 5% belongs to the top ten. Trimming cost V 6 bases and J 7 bases; bases outside gene matches: 6. Germline V gene lookup returns CDR1 SNHLY and CDR2 FYNNEI. The CDR3 spans 15 residues. Sequenced input: PBMCs. V usage is TRBV2 and J usage is TRBJ2-1; 13 bases line up with TRBD2. The origin of this receptor is a human donor in good health. Some clones in this sample may be carry-over from other donors' samples. CDR3 sequence reads: CASREGLAGNNEQFF. The DNA of the CDR3 is TGTGCCAGCAGAGAGGGACTAGCGGGAAATAATGAGCAGTTCTTC.